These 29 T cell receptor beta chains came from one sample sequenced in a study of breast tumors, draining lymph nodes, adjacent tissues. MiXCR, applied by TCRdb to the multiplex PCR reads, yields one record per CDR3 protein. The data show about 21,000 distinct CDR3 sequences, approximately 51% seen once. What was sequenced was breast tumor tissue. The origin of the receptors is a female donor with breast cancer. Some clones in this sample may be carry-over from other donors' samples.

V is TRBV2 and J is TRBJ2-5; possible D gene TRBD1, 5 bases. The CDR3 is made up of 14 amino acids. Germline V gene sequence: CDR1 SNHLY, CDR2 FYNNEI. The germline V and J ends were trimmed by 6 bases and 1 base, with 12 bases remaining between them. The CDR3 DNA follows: TGTGCCAGCAGAGTGGGGCCTAGCCAAGAGACCCAGTACTTC. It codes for CASRVGPSQETQYF. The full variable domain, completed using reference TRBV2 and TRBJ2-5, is EPEVTQTPSHQVTQMGQEVILRCVPISNHLYFYWYRQILGQKVEFLVSFYNNEISEKSEIFDDQFSVERPDGSNFTLKIRSTKLEDSAMYFCASRVGPSQETQYFGPGTRLLVL.

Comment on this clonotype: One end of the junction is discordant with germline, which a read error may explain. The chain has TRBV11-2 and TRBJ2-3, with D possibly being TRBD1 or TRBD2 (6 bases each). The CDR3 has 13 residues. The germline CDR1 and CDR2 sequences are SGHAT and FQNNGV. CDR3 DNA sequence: TGTGCCAGCAGCCGGGACTGGACAGCTACGCAGTATTTC. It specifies CASSRDWTATQYF.

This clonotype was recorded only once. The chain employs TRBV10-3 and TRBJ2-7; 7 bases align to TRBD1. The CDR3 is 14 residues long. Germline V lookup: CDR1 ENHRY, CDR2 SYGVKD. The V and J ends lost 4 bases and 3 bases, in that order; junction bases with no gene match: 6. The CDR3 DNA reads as TGTGCCATCAGTGGGACAGGAATCATCTACGAGCAGTACTTC. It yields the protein CAISGTGIIYEQYF.

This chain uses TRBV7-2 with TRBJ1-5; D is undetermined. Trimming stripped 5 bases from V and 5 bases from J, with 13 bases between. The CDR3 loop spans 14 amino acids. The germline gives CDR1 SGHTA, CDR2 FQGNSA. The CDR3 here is CASSQYGGDQPQHF. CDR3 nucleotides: TGTGCCAGCAGCCAATACGGTGGCGATCAGCCCCAGCATTTT. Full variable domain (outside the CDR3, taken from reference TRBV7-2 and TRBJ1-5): GAGVSQSPSNKVTEKGKDVELRCDPISGHTALYWYRQSLGQGLEFLIYFQGNSAPDKSGLPSDRFSAERTGGSVSTLTIQRTQQEDSAVYLCASSQYGGDQPQHFGDGTRLSIL.

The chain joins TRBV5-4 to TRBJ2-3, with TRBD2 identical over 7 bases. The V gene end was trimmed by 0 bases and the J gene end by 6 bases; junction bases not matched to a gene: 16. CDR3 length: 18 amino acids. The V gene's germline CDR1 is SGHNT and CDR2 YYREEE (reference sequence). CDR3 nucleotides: TGTGCCAGCAGCTTGGCCGGCGTCGGCGGGAGCTTGGCGGATACGCAGTATTTT. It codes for CASSLAGVGGSLADTQYF.

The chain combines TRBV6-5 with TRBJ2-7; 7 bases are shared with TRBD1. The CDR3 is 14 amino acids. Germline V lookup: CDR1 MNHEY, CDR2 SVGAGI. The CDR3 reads CVTGAPDRAREQYF. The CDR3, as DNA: TGTGTCACCGGGGCCCCTGACAGGGCCCGCGAGCAGTACTTC.

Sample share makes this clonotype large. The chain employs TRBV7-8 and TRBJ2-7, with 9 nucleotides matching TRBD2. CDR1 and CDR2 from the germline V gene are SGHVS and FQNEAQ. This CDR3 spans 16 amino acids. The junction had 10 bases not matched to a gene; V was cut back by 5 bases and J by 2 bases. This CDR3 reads CASSNLMTSGAYEQYF. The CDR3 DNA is TGTGCCAGCAGCAATCTAATGACTAGCGGCGCCTACGAGCAGTACTTC.

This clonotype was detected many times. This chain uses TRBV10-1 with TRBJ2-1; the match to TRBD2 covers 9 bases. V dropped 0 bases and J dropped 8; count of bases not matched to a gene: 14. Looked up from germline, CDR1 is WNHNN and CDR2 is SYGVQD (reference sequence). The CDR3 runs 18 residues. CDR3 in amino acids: CASSESKVTSGLYDEQFF. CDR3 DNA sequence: TGCGCCAGCAGTGAGTCGAAGGTGACTAGCGGACTATACGATGAGCAGTTCTTC.

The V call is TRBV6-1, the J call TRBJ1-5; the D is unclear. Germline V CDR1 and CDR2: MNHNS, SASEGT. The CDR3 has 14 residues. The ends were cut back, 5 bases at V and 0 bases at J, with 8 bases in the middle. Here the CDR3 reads CASSYSYSNQPQHF. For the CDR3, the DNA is TGTGCCAGCAGTTACAGCTATAGCAATCAGCCCCAGCATTTT.

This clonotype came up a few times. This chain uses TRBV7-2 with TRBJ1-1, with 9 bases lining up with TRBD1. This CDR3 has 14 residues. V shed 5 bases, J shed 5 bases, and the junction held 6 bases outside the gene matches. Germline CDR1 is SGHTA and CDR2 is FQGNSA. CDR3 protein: CASSLGQGLTEAFF. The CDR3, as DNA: TGTGCCAGCAGCCTGGGACAGGGTTTGACTGAAGCTTTCTTT.

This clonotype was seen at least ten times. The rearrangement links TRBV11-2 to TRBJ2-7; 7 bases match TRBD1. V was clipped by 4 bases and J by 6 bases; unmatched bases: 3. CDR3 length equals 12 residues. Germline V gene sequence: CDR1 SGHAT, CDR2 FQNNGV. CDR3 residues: CASSSTGFEQYF. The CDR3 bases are TGTGCCAGCAGCTCGACAGGGTTCGAGCAGTACTTC. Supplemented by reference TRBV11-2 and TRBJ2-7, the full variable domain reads EAGVAQSPRYKIIEKRQSVAFWCNPISGHATLYWYQQILGQGPKLLIQFQNNGVVDDSQLPKDRFSAERLKGVDSTLKIQPAKLEDSAVYLCASSSTGFEQYFGPGTRLTVT.

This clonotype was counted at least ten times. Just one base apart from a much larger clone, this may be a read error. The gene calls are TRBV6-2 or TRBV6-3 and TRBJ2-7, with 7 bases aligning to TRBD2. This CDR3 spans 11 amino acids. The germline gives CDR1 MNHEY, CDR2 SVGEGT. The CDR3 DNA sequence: TGTGCCAGCAGTCACGCCTGGGACTACCTCTTC. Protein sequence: CASSHAWDYLF.

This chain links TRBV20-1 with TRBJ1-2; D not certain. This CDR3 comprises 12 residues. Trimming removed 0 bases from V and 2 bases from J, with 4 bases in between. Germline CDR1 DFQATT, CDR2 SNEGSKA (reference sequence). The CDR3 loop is CSAREGNYGYTF. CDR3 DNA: TGCAGTGCTAGAGAGGGAAACTATGGCTACACCTTC.

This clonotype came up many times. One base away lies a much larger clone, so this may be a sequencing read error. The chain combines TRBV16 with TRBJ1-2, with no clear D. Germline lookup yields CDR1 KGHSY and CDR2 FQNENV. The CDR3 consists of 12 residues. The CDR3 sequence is CASSQSGYGYAF. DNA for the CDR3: TGTGCCAGCAGCCAATCGGGGTATGGCTACGCCTTC.

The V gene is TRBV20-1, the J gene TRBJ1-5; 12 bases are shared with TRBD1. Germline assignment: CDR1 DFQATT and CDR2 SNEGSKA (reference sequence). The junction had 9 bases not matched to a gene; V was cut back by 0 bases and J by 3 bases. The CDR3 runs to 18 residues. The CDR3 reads CSARDPGTGGFDNQPQHF. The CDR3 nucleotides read TGCAGTGCTAGAGACCCGGGGACAGGGGGCTTCGACAATCAGCCCCAGCATTTT.

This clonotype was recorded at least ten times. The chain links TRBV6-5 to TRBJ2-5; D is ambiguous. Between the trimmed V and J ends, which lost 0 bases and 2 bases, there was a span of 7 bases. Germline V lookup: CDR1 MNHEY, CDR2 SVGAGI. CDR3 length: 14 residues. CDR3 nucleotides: TGTGCCAGCAGTTACTCAGAGCTTCAAGAGACCCAGTACTTC. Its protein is CASSYSELQETQYF.

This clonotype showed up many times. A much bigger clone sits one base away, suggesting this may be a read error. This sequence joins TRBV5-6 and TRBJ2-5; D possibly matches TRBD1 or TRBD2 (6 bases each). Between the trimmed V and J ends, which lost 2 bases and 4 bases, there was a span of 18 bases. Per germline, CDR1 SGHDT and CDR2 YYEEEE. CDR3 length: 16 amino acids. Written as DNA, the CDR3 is TGTGCCAGCAGCTTTCATGGCGCGAGGGGGGCAGAGACCCAGTACTTC. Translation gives CASSFHGARGAETQYF. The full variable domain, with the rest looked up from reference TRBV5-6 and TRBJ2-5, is DAGVTQSPTHLIKTRGQQVTLRCSPKSGHDTVSWYQQALGQGPQFIFQYYEEEERQRGNFPDRFSGHQFPNYSSELNVNALLLGDSALYLCASSFHGARGAETQYFGPGTRLLVL.

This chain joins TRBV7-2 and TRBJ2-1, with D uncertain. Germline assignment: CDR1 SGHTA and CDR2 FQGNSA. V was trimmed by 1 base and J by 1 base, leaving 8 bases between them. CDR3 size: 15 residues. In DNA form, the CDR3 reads TGTGCCAGCAGCTTAGATGTGGGATCCTACAATGAGCAGTTCTTC. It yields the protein CASSLDVGSYNEQFF.

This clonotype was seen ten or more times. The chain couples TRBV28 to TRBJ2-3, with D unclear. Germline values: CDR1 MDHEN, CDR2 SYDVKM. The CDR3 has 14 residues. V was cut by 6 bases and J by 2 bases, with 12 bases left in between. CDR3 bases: TGTGCCAGCAGCTACCCCGACCCCACAGATACGCAGTATTTT. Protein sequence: CASSYPDPTDTQYF.

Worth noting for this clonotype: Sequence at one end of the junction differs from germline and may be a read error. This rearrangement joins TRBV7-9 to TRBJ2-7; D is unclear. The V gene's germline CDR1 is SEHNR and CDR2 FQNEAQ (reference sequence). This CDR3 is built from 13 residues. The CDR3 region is CASSYDKTYEQSF. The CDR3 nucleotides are TGTGCCAGCAGCTATGACAAAACTTACGAGCAGTCCTTC.

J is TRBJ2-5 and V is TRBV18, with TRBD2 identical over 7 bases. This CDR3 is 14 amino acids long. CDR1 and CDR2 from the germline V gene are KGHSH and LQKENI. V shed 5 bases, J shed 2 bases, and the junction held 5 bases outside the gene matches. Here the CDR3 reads CASSSGVGQETQYF. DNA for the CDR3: TGTGCCAGCTCAAGCGGGGTAGGGCAAGAGACCCAGTACTTC.

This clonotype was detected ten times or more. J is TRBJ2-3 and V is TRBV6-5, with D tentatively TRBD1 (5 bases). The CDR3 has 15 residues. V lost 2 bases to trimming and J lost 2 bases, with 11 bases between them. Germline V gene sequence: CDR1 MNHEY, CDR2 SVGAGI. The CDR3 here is CASSYEPGNTDTQYF. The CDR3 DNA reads TGTGCCAGCAGTTACGAACCAGGGAACACAGATACGCAGTATTTT.

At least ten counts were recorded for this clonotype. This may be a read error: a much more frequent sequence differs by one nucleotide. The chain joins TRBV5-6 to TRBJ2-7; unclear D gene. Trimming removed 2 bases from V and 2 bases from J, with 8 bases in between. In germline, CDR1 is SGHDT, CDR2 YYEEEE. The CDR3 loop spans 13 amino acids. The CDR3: CASSFGRAYEQYF. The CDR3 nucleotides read TGTGCCAGCAGCTTTGGACGAGCCTACGAGCAGTACTTC.

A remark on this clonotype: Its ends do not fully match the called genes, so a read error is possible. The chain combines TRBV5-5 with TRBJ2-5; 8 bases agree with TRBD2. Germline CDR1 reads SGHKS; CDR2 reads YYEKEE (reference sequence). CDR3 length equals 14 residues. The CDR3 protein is CASSLGTSQGTQYF. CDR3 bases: TGTGCCAGCAGCTTGGGGACTAGCCAAGGGACCCAGTACTTC. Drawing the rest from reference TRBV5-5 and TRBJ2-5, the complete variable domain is DAGVTQSPTHLIKTRGQQVTLRCSPISGHKSVSWYQQVLGQGPQFIFQYYEKEERGRGNFPDRFSARQFPNYSSELNVNALLLGDSALYLCASSLGTSQGTQYFGPGTRLLVL.

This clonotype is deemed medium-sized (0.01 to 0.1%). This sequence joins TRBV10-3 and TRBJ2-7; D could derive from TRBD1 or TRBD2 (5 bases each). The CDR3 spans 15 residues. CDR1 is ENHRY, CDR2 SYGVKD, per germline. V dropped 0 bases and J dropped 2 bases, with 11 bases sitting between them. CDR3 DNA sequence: TGTGCCATCAGTGAGTCGGAGGACACCGCCTACGAGCAGTACTTC. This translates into CAISESEDTAYEQYF.

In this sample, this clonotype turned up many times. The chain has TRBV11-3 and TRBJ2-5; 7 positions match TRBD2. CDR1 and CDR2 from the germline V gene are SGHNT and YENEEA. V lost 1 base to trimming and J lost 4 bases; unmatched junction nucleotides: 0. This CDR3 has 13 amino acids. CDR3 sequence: CASSLGGRETQYF. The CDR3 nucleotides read TGTGCCAGCAGCTTAGGCGGGAGAGAGACCCAGTACTTC.

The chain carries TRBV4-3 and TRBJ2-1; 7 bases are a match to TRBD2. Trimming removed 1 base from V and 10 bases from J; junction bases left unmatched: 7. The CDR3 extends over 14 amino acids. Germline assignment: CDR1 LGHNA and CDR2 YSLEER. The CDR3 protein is CASSQVAGRDEQFF. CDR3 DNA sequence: TGCGCCAGCAGCCAAGTCGCGGGGAGGGACGAGCAGTTCTTC.

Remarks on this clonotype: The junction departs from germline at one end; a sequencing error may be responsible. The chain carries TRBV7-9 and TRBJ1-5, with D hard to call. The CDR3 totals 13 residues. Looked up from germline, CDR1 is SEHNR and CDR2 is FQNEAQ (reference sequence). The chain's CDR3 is CPSSLAFDQPQHF. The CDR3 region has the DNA TGTCCCAGCAGCTTGGCGTTCGATCAGCCCCAGCATTTT.

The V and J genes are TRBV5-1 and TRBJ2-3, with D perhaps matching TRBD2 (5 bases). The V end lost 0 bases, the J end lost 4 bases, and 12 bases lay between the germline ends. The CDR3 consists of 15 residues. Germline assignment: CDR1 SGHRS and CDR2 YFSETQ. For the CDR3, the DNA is TGCGCCAGCAGCTTGGTTGGGCTAGCCTCAGATACGCAGTATTTT. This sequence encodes CASSLVGLASDTQYF.